The rows below give T cell receptor beta chains drawn from one sample of a study of response to subunit inactivated influenza vaccine. TCRdb itself ran the RT-PCR reads through MiXCR, one entry per CDR3 protein. The table lists 300,000 to 350,000 distinct CDR3 sequences, 20% to 25% of them singletons. Specimen: PBMCs from blood, collected 21 months after vaccination. The receptors come from a man aged 45 to 70 who received an inactivated influenza vaccine. CDR3s include the opening cysteine and the closing phenylalanine or tryptophan. The D gene is left open where the match is weak. Only some rows state a clone size, as once, few, many or a class for expanded clones.

J gene: TRBJ1-2; clone size: NA; D gene: NA; V gene: TRBV3-1; CDR3 protein: CASSQDRKAGYTF; CDR3 DNA: TGTGCCAGCAGCCAAGATAGAAAGGCTGGCTACACCTTC
J gene: TRBJ2-7; clone size: few; D gene: NA; V gene: TRBV5-1; CDR3 protein: CASSLATQGFYEQYF; CDR3 DNA: TGCGCCAGCAGCTTGGCAACACAGGGTTTCTACGAGCAGTACTTC
J gene: TRBJ1-5; clone size: NA; D gene: NA; V gene: TRBV28; CDR3 protein: CASTSGFRNQPQHF; CDR3 DNA: TGTGCCAGCACCTCTGGGTTCCGCAATCAGCCCCAGCATTTT
J gene: TRBJ1-3; clone size: NA; D gene: NA; V gene: TRBV12-3/TRBV12-4; CDR3 protein: CASSSTPKGGNTIYF; CDR3 DNA: TGTGCCAGCAGTTCAACCCCGAAAGGTGGAAACACCATATATTTT
J gene: TRBJ2-3; clone size: few; D gene: TRBD2; V gene: TRBV7-2; CDR3 protein: CASSLRDYPFPDTQYF; CDR3 DNA: TGTGCCAGCAGCCTCCGGGACTACCCGTTCCCAGATACGCAGTATTTT
J gene: TRBJ2-7; clone size: NA; D gene: NA; V gene: TRBV5-1; CDR3 protein: CASSLCEAEQYF; CDR3 DNA: TGCGCCAGCAGCTTGTGTGAGGCCGAGCAGTACTTC
J gene: TRBJ1-1; clone size: NA; D gene: NA; V gene: TRBV27; CDR3 protein: CASGFPGGFEAFF; CDR3 DNA: TGTGCCAGCGGTTTTCCGGGGGGGTTTGAAGCTTTCTTT
J gene: TRBJ1-4; clone size: few; D gene: NA; V gene: TRBV15; CDR3 protein: CATSRERQNEKLFF; CDR3 DNA: TGTGCCACCAGCAGAGAACGTCAAAATGAAAAACTGTTTTTT
J gene: TRBJ1-4; clone size: many; D gene: NA; V gene: TRBV5-1; CDR3 protein: CASSKTNPNEKLFF; CDR3 DNA: TGCGCCAGCAGCAAAACAAATCCTAATGAAAAACTGTTTTTT
J gene: TRBJ1-1; clone size: few; D gene: TRBD1; V gene: TRBV6-1; CDR3 protein: CASIPDRATEAFF; CDR3 DNA: TGTGCCAGCATCCCGGACAGGGCCACTGAAGCTTTCTTT
J gene: TRBJ2-5; clone size: NA; D gene: NA; V gene: TRBV3-1; CDR3 protein: CASSHLSPRPKQETQYF; CDR3 DNA: TGTGCCAGCAGCCATCTGTCCCCGAGGCCTAAACAAGAGACCCAGTACTTC
J gene: TRBJ2-5; clone size: NA; D gene: NA; V gene: TRBV20-1; CDR3 protein: CSARRPDTQETQYF; CDR3 DNA: TGCAGTGCTAGGAGGCCGGACACTCAAGAGACCCAGTACTTC
J gene: TRBJ1-2; clone size: few; D gene: NA; V gene: TRBV7-8; CDR3 protein: CASSSLGTNYGYTF; CDR3 DNA: TGTGCCAGCAGCTCCTTGGGGACGAACTATGGCTACACCTTC
J gene: TRBJ2-7; clone size: NA; D gene: TRBD1; V gene: TRBV12-3/TRBV12-4; CDR3 protein: CASSAGTGIYEQYF; CDR3 DNA: TGTGCCAGCAGTGCCGGGACAGGAATCTACGAGCAGTACTTC
J gene: TRBJ2-5; clone size: NA; D gene: NA; V gene: TRBV21-1; CDR3 protein: CASSSETGQGETQYF; CDR3 DNA: TGTGCCAGCAGCAGTGAGACAGGGCAGGGAGAGACCCAGTACTTC
J gene: TRBJ2-7; clone size: NA; D gene: TRBD1; V gene: TRBV4-2; CDR3 protein: CASSQASRQGAYEQYF; CDR3 DNA: TGTGCCAGCAGCCAAGCTTCAAGACAGGGGGCCTACGAGCAGTACTTC
J gene: TRBJ1-6; clone size: many; D gene: NA; V gene: TRBV6-1; CDR3 protein: CASRRGVSSPLHF; CDR3 DNA: TGTGCCAGCAGAAGAGGGGTTTCTTCACCCCTCCACTTT
J gene: TRBJ1-2; clone size: few; D gene: NA; V gene: TRBV7-2; CDR3 protein: CASSPPADYGYTF; CDR3 DNA: TGTGCCAGCAGCCCCCCGGCGGACTATGGCTACACCTTC
J gene: TRBJ2-7; clone size: few; D gene: TRBD1; V gene: TRBV7-2; CDR3 protein: CASSSDRGYEQYF; CDR3 DNA: TGTGCCAGCAGCTCGGACAGGGGCTACGAGCAGTACTTC
J gene: TRBJ1-1; clone size: NA; D gene: TRBD1; V gene: TRBV7-2; CDR3 protein: CASSLNTGVYTEAFF; CDR3 DNA: TGTGCCAGCAGCTTAAATACAGGGGTGTACACTGAAGCTTTCTTT
J gene: TRBJ2-2; clone size: few; D gene: NA; V gene: TRBV29-1; CDR3 protein: CSAPGQNTGELFF; CDR3 DNA: TGCAGCGCCCCGGGACAGAACACCGGGGAGCTGTTTTTT
J gene: TRBJ1-1; clone size: few; D gene: NA; V gene: TRBV2; CDR3 protein: CASDLQRTFF; CDR3 DNA: TGTGCATCCGATTTGCAGCGGACTTTCTTT
J gene: TRBJ2-2; clone size: NA; D gene: NA; V gene: TRBV5-1; CDR3 protein: CASSVYGNTGELFF; CDR3 DNA: TGCGCCAGCAGTGTGTACGGGAACACCGGGGAGCTGTTTTTT
J gene: TRBJ1-1; clone size: many; D gene: NA; V gene: TRBV11-2; CDR3 protein: CASSLSSQTNTEAFF; CDR3 DNA: TGTGCCAGCAGCTTATCGTCACAAACGAACACTGAAGCTTTCTTT
J gene: TRBJ2-5; clone size: once; D gene: NA; V gene: TRBV11-1; CDR3 protein: CASSFSHQETQYF; CDR3 DNA: TGTGCCAGCAGTTTTTCCCACCAAGAGACCCAGTACTTC
J gene: TRBJ1-2; clone size: few; D gene: NA; V gene: TRBV21-1; CDR3 protein: CASSKVARTGDYGYTF; CDR3 DNA: TGTGCCAGCAGCAAAGTAGCCCGAACAGGGGACTATGGCTACACCTTC
J gene: TRBJ1-2; clone size: NA; D gene: TRBD1; V gene: TRBV5-4; CDR3 protein: CASSSGQGNNYGYTF; CDR3 DNA: TGTGCCAGCAGCTCTGGACAGGGGAATAACTATGGCTACACCTTC
J gene: TRBJ1-6; clone size: few; D gene: NA; V gene: TRBV5-1; CDR3 protein: CASSLGGDNSPLHF; CDR3 DNA: TGCGCCAGCAGCTTGGGCGGGGATAATTCACCCCTCCACTTT
J gene: TRBJ2-1; clone size: NA; D gene: NA; V gene: TRBV6-1; CDR3 protein: CASRVTGIAEQFF; CDR3 DNA: TGTGCCAGCAGAGTAACAGGGATTGCCGAGCAGTTCTTC
J gene: TRBJ1-1; clone size: few; D gene: NA; V gene: TRBV7-2; CDR3 protein: CASSLNPTVHTEVFF; CDR3 DNA: TGTGCCAGCAGCCTGAACCCGACGGTACACACTGAAGTTTTCTTT
J gene: TRBJ2-1; clone size: NA; D gene: NA; V gene: TRBV5-5; CDR3 protein: CASSLVQFRGGIF; CDR3 DNA: TGTGCCAGCAGCCTGGTCCAATTTAGGGGCGGGATCTTC
J gene: TRBJ2-1; clone size: few; D gene: TRBD1; V gene: TRBV5-1; CDR3 protein: CASSLGDRGYNEQFF; CDR3 DNA: TGCGCCAGCAGCTTAGGGGACAGGGGATACAATGAGCAGTTCTTC
J gene: TRBJ2-1; clone size: NA; D gene: NA; V gene: TRBV7-8; CDR3 protein: CASSQTIRGPSDF; CDR3 DNA: TGTGCCAGCAGCCAGACTATTCGGGGGCCTTCAGACTTC
J gene: TRBJ1-5; clone size: NA; D gene: TRBD1; V gene: TRBV20-1; CDR3 protein: CSVIQGWDQPQHF; CDR3 DNA: TGCAGTGTTATACAGGGGTGGGATCAGCCCCAGCATTTT
J gene: TRBJ1-5; clone size: many; D gene: NA; V gene: TRBV12-3/TRBV12-4; CDR3 protein: CASSLFPESGGSQHF; CDR3 DNA: TGTGCCAGCAGTTTATTTCCAGAGAGTGGGGGTTCCCAGCATTTT
J gene: TRBJ2-4; clone size: NA; D gene: TRBD1; V gene: TRBV18; CDR3 protein: CASSPRTGTLAKNIQYF; CDR3 DNA: TGTGCCAGCTCACCACGGACAGGGACACTAGCCAAAAACATTCAGTACTTC
J gene: TRBJ2-1; clone size: NA; D gene: NA; V gene: TRBV25-1; CDR3 protein: CASSELREFPYNEQFF; CDR3 DNA: TGTGCCAGCAGTGAATTGAGGGAGTTCCCCTACAATGAGCAGTTCTTC
J gene: TRBJ2-1; clone size: few; D gene: NA; V gene: TRBV29-1; CDR3 protein: CSVRDDNEQFF; CDR3 DNA: TGCAGCGTTCGAGACGACAATGAGCAGTTCTTC
J gene: TRBJ1-1; clone size: many; D gene: NA; V gene: TRBV18; CDR3 protein: CASSPRGNTEAFF; CDR3 DNA: TGTGCCAGCTCACCTAGGGGGAACACTGAAGCTTTCTTT
J gene: TRBJ2-5; clone size: NA; D gene: NA; V gene: TRBV27; CDR3 protein: CASSFGGGGETQYF; CDR3 DNA: TGTGCCAGCAGTTTCGGCGGCGGCGGAGAGACCCAGTACTTC
J gene: TRBJ2-3; clone size: many; D gene: NA; V gene: TRBV20-1; CDR3 protein: CSARVGDHADTQYF; CDR3 DNA: TGCAGTGCTAGAGTGGGCGACCACGCAGATACGCAGTATTTT
J gene: TRBJ2-1; clone size: NA; D gene: TRBD2; V gene: TRBV6-2/TRBV6-3; CDR3 protein: CASSYAGFGTSGLGTFF; CDR3 DNA: TGTGCCAGCAGTTACGCCGGTTTTGGGACTAGCGGGCTGGGAACGTTCTTC
J gene: TRBJ1-1; clone size: few; D gene: NA; V gene: TRBV27; CDR3 protein: CASSLSRRSEAFF; CDR3 DNA: TGTGCCAGCAGTTTATCGAGGAGATCAGAAGCTTTCTTT
J gene: TRBJ1-5; clone size: NA; D gene: NA; V gene: TRBV3-1; CDR3 protein: CASSQDLGSPQHF; CDR3 DNA: TGTGCCAGCAGCCAAGATCTGGGTTCGCCCCAGCATTTT
J gene: TRBJ1-1; clone size: many; D gene: TRBD1; V gene: TRBV12-3/TRBV12-4; CDR3 protein: CASSLVAGGGTEAFF; CDR3 DNA: TGTGCCAGCAGTTTAGTCGCAGGGGGGGGCACTGAAGCTTTCTTT
J gene: TRBJ1-1; clone size: NA; D gene: TRBD1; V gene: TRBV11-2; CDR3 protein: CASRPTDRWRNTEAFF; CDR3 DNA: TGTGCCAGCAGACCAACGGACAGGTGGAGAAACACTGAAGCTTTCTTT